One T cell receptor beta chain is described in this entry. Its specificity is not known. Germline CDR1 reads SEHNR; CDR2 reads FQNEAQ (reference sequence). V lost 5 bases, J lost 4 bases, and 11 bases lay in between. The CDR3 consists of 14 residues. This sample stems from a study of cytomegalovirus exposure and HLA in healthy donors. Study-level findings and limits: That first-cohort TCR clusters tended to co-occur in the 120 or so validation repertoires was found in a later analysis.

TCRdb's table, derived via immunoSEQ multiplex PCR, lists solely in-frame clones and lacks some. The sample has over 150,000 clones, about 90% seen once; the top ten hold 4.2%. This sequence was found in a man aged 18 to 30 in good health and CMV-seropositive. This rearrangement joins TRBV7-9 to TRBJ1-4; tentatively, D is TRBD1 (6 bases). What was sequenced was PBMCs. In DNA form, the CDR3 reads TGTGCCAGCAGCCAAGGACAGTTTAATGAAAAACTGTTTTTT. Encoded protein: CASSQGQFNEKLFF.